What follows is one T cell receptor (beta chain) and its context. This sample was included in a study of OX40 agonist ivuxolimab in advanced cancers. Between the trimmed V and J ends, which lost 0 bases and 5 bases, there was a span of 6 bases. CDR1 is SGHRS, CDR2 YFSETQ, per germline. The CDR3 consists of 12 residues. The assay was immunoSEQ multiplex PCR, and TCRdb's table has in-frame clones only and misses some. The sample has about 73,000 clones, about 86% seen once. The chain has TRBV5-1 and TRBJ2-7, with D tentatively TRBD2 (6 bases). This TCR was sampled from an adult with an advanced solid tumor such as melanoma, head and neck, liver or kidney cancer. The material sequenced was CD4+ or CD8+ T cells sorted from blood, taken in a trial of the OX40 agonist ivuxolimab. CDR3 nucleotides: TGCGCCAGCAGCTTGGGGGGGGACGAGCAGTACTTC. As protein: CASSLGGDEQYF. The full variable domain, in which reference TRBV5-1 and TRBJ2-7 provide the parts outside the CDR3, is KAGVTQTPRYLIKTRGQQVTLSCSPISGHRSVSWYQQTPGQGLQFLFEYFSETQRNKGNFPGRFSGRQFSNSRSEMNVSTLELGDSALYLCASSLGGDEQYFGPGTRLTVT.